The next 27 T cell receptor beta chains were all read from a single sample in a study of blood T cells in healthy people across ages. A second PCR of 7 to 11 cycles used a sample-barcoded 5' primer and a J-beta primer mix. TCRdb re-called the 5' RACE reads with MiXCR, one entry per CDR3 protein. The data contain hundreds of thousands of distinct CDR3 sequences, 56% of them singletons. Sequencing was done on a sample of blood. All receptors come from a middle-aged man in good health.

The chain uses TRBV19 and TRBJ1-2; 8 bases match TRBD1. The CDR3 is 15 amino acids. The germline V gene has CDR1 LNHDA and CDR2 SQIVND (reference sequence). Losses at the gene ends were 3 bases for V and 7 bases for J; bases not matched to a gene: 10. The CDR3 spells CASSIGAGGIGGYTF. The CDR3 DNA sequence: TGTGCCAGTAGTATCGGGGCAGGGGGCATTGGTGGCTACACCTTC.

There are a few counts of this clonotype. The J gene is TRBJ1-2, the V gene TRBV2; the D is unclear. V lost 1 base and J lost 1, with 4 bases in between. From germline, CDR1 is SNHLY and CDR2 FYNNEI. This CDR3 contains 13 residues. CDR3 nucleotide sequence: TGTGCCAGCAGTGAAGGTGTTAACTATGGCTACACCTTC. Translated: CASSEGVNYGYTF.

This clonotype is a singleton in its sample. The rearrangement joins TRBV20-1 to TRBJ2-7; maybe TRBD2 (6 bases). CDR3 size: 17 residues. V lost 0 bases, J lost 3 bases, and 21 bases lay in between. The germline V gene encodes CDR1 DFQATT and CDR2 SNEGSKA (reference sequence). CDR3 protein: CSARDLSAGSTLYEQYF. DNA for the CDR3: TGCAGTGCTAGAGATCTTTCGGCCGGGAGTACCCTCTACGAGCAGTACTTC.

The genes are TRBV20-1 and TRBJ2-5, with no clear D. CDR3 length: 15 amino acids. Trimming took off 6 bases at V and 1 base at J, with 18 bases between the two ends. CDR1 and CDR2 (germline): DFQATT, SNEGSKA (reference sequence). CDR3 sequence: CSASPLRNSQETQYF. The CDR3 nucleotides are TGCAGTGCAAGTCCCCTGCGGAACAGCCAAGAGACCCAGTACTTC.

This clonotype was detected only once. The chain is built from TRBV9 and TRBJ1-2; D call uncertain. This CDR3 has 13 amino acids. Germline assignment: CDR1 SGDLS and CDR2 YYNGEE. Deletions cut 5 bases from V and 13 bases from J, with 21 bases between. CDR3 nucleotides: TGTGCCAGCAGTGAAGCGCTTCAGGAATCTCCCACCTTC. Amino acids: CASSEALQESPTF.

The chain carries TRBV7-2 and TRBJ2-1, with 8 bases identical to TRBD2. The CDR3 loop spans 15 amino acids. J lost 6 bases, V lost 5 bases, and 9 bases had no gene match. Germline-derived CDR1 and CDR2 are SGHTA and FQGNSA. The CDR3 region has the DNA TGTGCCAGCAGCCCGGGGACTAGGGGCGTCAATGAGCAGTTCTTC. Translation gives CASSPGTRGVNEQFF.

V usage is TRBV6-1 and J usage is TRBJ1-6, with D uncertain. Germline lookup yields CDR1 MNHNS and CDR2 SASEGT. The CDR3 totals 12 residues. Trimming cost V 3 bases and J 12 bases, with 9 bases left between them. CDR3 protein: CASSDSVGPLHF. The CDR3 coding sequence is TGTGCCAGCAGTGATTCGGTAGGACCCCTCCACTTT.

This rearrangement joins TRBV5-1 to TRBJ2-7, with 7 nucleotides matching TRBD1. This CDR3 has 17 residues. CDR1 and CDR2 (germline): SGHRS, YFSETQ. J lost 6 bases, V lost 1 base, and 16 bases had no gene match. The CDR3 DNA is TGCGCCAGCAGCTTGACGACGTCGACAGGGAAAGTTCCCGAGCAGTACTTC. Translated, it gives CASSLTTSTGKVPEQYF.

This chain joins TRBV6-5 and TRBJ1-1, with D possibly TRBD1 on 6 matching bases. Germline CDR1 reads MNHEY; CDR2 reads SVGAGI. This CDR3 contains 16 residues. V was shortened by 2 bases and J by 5 bases, with 18 bases between the two germline ends. The CDR3 reads CASSYRWRLGGTEAFF. In DNA form, the CDR3 reads TGTGCCAGCAGTTACCGGTGGAGGCTAGGGGGAACTGAAGCTTTCTTT.

The chain uses TRBV5-1 and TRBJ2-5; D is perhaps TRBD1 (6 bases). The CDR3 runs to 14 residues. The V end lost 1 base, the J end lost 3 bases, and 10 bases lay between the germline ends. CDR1 and CDR2 from the germline V gene are SGHRS and YFSETQ. The CDR3 DNA reads as TGCGCCAGCAGCTTGTTTAGGACAGAAGAGACCCAGTACTTC. The encoded protein is CASSLFRTEETQYF.

This clonotype appeared a single time. The chain joins TRBV20-1 to TRBJ2-7, with 12 bases identical to TRBD2. Germline V gene data show CDR1 as DFQATT and CDR2 as SNEGSKA (reference sequence). The CDR3 is 16 residues long. The J segment lost 0 bases and the V segment lost 4 bases, leaving 7 bases of the junction unmatched. The CDR3 region has the DNA TGCAGTGCTAAGGGACTAGCGGGCAGGAGCTCCTACGAGCAGTACTTC. Amino acids: CSAKGLAGRSSYEQYF.

The sample holds a few counts of this clonotype. The chain recombines TRBV9 with TRBJ1-1, with 9 bases identical to TRBD1. The CDR3 covers 17 residues. V was pared by 4 bases and J by 7 bases, with 17 bases of the junction left unmatched. Germline V gene sequence: CDR1 SGDLS, CDR2 YYNGEE. For the CDR3, the DNA is TGTGCCAGCAGCCAGGACAGGGGAGACATGCCGAACTTTGAAGCTTTCTTT. Its protein product is CASSQDRGDMPNFEAFF.

The rearrangement uses TRBV20-1 and TRBJ2-1; 8 positions match TRBD2. The CDR3 has 12 residues. Germline-derived CDR1 and CDR2 are DFQATT and SNEGSKA (reference sequence). Germline trimming cut 0 bases from V and 10 bases from J; bases unmatched to any gene: 2. The CDR3 loop is CSAREIAGEQFF. CDR3 bases: TGCAGTGCTAGAGAAATAGCGGGAGAGCAGTTCTTC.

The chain recombines TRBV27 with TRBJ2-7, with D possibly TRBD1 on 6 matching bases. Germline lookup yields CDR1 MNHEY and CDR2 SMNVEV (reference sequence). This CDR3 is 14 amino acids long. V lost 5 bases to trimming and J lost 3 bases, with 14 bases between them. In nucleotides, the CDR3 is TGTGCCAGCAGTCCCCCAGGGGTACACTACGAGCAGTACTTC. Its translation is CASSPPGVHYEQYF.

This clonotype was seen a few times. V is TRBV18 and J is TRBJ1-5; D gene uncertain. The ends were cut back, 3 bases at V and 2 bases at J, with 8 bases in the middle. CDR3 length: 14 amino acids. Germline assignment: CDR1 KGHSH and CDR2 LQKENI. The CDR3 sequence is CASSPDSGNQPQHF. In DNA form, the CDR3 reads TGTGCCAGCTCACCCGACTCGGGCAATCAGCCCCAGCATTTT.

This clonotype was seen at least ten times. The chain is built from TRBV7-2 and TRBJ2-1; possibly TRBD2 for D (5 bases). This CDR3 contains 15 residues. CDR1 and CDR2 (germline): SGHTA, FQGNSA. Trimming took off 1 base at V and 10 bases at J, with 17 bases between the two ends. The CDR3: CASSLVGGSSREQFF. CDR3 bases: TGTGCCAGCAGCTTAGTAGGAGGCTCCTCCAGGGAGCAGTTCTTC.

This clonotype appeared many times. The rearrangement links TRBV2 to TRBJ2-7; no clear D gene. V was trimmed by 6 bases and J by 0 bases, leaving 6 bases between them. Germline-derived CDR1 and CDR2 are SNHLY and FYNNEI. The CDR3 is made up of 12 amino acids. CDR3 loop: CASRWDSYEQYF. Written as DNA, the CDR3 is TGTGCCAGCAGGTGGGACTCCTACGAGCAGTACTTC. The full variable domain, completed using reference TRBV2 and TRBJ2-7, is EPEVTQTPSHQVTQMGQEVILRCVPISNHLYFYWYRQILGQKVEFLVSFYNNEISEKSEIFDDQFSVERPDGSNFTLKIRSTKLEDSAMYFCASRWDSYEQYFGPGTRLTVT.

This chain connects TRBV11-1 to TRBJ2-5, with 8 nucleotides matching TRBD2. V shed 6 bases, J shed 7 bases, and the junction held 16 bases outside the gene matches. Germline V lookup: CDR1 SGHAT, CDR2 FQDESV (reference sequence). This CDR3 contains 16 residues. In DNA, the CDR3 is TGTGCCAGCAGTCCGACTGGGCGGGGGGCCAGCGGGACCCAGTACTTC. Protein product: CASSPTGRGASGTQYF. The variable domain in full, completed from reference TRBV11-1 and TRBJ2-5, reads EAEVAQSPRYKITEKSQAVAFWCDPISGHATLYWYRQILGQGPELLVQFQDESVVDDSQLPKDRFSAERLKGVDSTLKIQPAELGDSAMYLCASSPTGRGASGTQYFGPGTRLLVL.

The chain uses TRBV7-8 and TRBJ2-3; 7 positions agree with TRBD2. CDR1 and CDR2 (germline): SGHVS, FQNEAQ. The CDR3 loop spans 17 amino acids. V dropped 3 bases and J dropped 1; count of bases not matched to a gene: 10. CDR3 coding DNA: TGTGCCAGCAGCTTGAAGGTGGCGGGAGAACGCACAGATACGCAGTATTTT. Protein product: CASSLKVAGERTDTQYF. Full variable domain (rest looked up from reference TRBV7-8 and TRBJ2-3): GAGVSQSPRYKVAKRGQDVALRCDPISGHVSLFWYQQALGQGPEFLTYFQNEAQLDKSGLPSDRFFAERPEGSVSTLKIQRTQQEDSAVYLCASSLKVAGERTDTQYFGPGTRLTVL.

This clonotype was found a few times. This chain connects TRBV11-1 to TRBJ2-7, with 7 positions matching TRBD1. The germline CDR1 and CDR2 sequences are SGHAT and FQDESV (reference sequence). CDR3 size: 14 residues. With V trimmed by 6 bases and J by 0 bases, 5 bases remained unmatched. CDR3 sequence reads: CASSMGDSSYEQYF. The CDR3, as DNA: TGTGCCAGCAGTATGGGGGACAGCTCCTACGAGCAGTACTTC. Full variable domain (missing parts from reference TRBV11-1 and TRBJ2-7): EAEVAQSPRYKITEKSQAVAFWCDPISGHATLYWYRQILGQGPELLVQFQDESVVDDSQLPKDRFSAERLKGVDSTLKIQPAELGDSAMYLCASSMGDSSYEQYFGPGTRLTVT.

This clonotype has only a few counts. This sequence joins TRBV5-1 and TRBJ2-5; maybe TRBD2 (5 bases). Germline CDR1 reads SGHRS; CDR2 reads YFSETQ. The CDR3 totals 15 residues. The ends were cut back, 4 bases at V and 2 bases at J, with 15 bases in the middle. The DNA for the CDR3 is TGCGCCAGCAGCCCCCAGGACTGGCGACAAGAGACCCAGTACTTC. It specifies CASSPQDWRQETQYF. The full variable domain, rest sourced from reference TRBV5-1 and TRBJ2-5, is KAGVTQTPRYLIKTRGQQVTLSCSPISGHRSVSWYQQTPGQGLQFLFEYFSETQRNKGNFPGRFSGRQFSNSRSEMNVSTLELGDSALYLCASSPQDWRQETQYFGPGTRLLVL.

This sequence joins TRBV5-1 and TRBJ1-5; tentatively, D is TRBD1 (5 bases). The V end was cut by 6 bases, the J end by 5 bases, with 18 bases between. CDR1 and CDR2 from the germline V gene are SGHRS and YFSETQ. The CDR3 runs 15 residues. The DNA for the CDR3 is TGCGCCAGCACTCAATTTCCCGGGGGTGATCAGCCCCAGCATTTT. Amino acids: CASTQFPGGDQPQHF.

J is TRBJ2-5 and V is TRBV4-1; D is possibly TRBD2 (6 bases). V lost 3 bases and J lost 2, with 13 bases in between. The V gene's germline CDR1 is MGHRA and CDR2 YSYEKL. The CDR3 has 15 residues. This CDR3 reads CASSQAPGTQETQYF. CDR3 in DNA: TGCGCCAGCAGCCAGGCACCCGGGACTCAAGAGACCCAGTACTTC.

The chain couples TRBV20-1 to TRBJ2-4; D is unclear. There are 13 residues in the CDR3. The germline V gene encodes CDR1 DFQATT and CDR2 SNEGSKA (reference sequence). Trimming shortened V by 1 base and J by 3 bases, and 7 bases separated the two germline ends. The CDR3 reads CSARGSDKNIQYF. The CDR3 coding sequence is TGCAGTGCTAGAGGGTCAGACAAAAACATTCAGTACTTC.

J is TRBJ2-5 and V is TRBV27; 9 bases are a match to TRBD1. From germline, CDR1 is MNHEY and CDR2 SMNVEV (reference sequence). CDR3 length equals 12 residues. V dropped 5 bases and J dropped 7; count of bases not matched to a gene: 2. The CDR3 spells CASSGGQGTQYF. CDR3 in DNA: TGTGCCAGCAGTGGGGGACAGGGGACCCAGTACTTC.

The chain combines TRBV5-5 with TRBJ2-4; the match to TRBD1 covers 11 bases. The end of the DNA fits TRBJ2-7 better, so the J call may be wrong. The CDR3 covers 15 residues. Per germline, CDR1 SGHKS and CDR2 YYEKEE (reference sequence). The CDR3 loop is CASSGGTGGSHEQYF. In nucleotides, the CDR3 is TGTGCCAGCAGCGGCGGGACAGGGGGTTCCCACGAGCAGTACTTC.

The chain recombines TRBV15 with TRBJ2-3; D is unclear. Trimming left V 2 bases short and J 3 bases short, with 3 bases between. This CDR3 spans 12 amino acids. Germline V gene sequence: CDR1 LNHNV, CDR2 YYDKDF (reference sequence). CDR3 coding DNA: TGTGCCACCAGCAGACTTACAGATACGCAGTATTTT. It codes for CATSRLTDTQYF.